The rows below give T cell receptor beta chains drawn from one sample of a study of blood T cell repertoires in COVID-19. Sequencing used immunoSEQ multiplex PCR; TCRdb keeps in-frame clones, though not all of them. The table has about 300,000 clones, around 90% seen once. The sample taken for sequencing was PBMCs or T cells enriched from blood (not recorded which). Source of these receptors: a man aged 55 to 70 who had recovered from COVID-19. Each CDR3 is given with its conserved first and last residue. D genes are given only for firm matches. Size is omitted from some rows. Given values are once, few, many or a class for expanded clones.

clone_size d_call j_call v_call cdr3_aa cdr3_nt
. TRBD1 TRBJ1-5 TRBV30 CAWSVRSGGRDQPQHF TGTGCCTGGAGTGTACGGTCAGGGGGTCGGGATCAGCCCCAGCATTTT
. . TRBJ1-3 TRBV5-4 CASSSRGGNTIYF TGTGCCAGCAGCAGCAGGGGTGGAAACACCATATATTTT
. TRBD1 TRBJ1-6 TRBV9 CASSASRGTGLNSPLHF TGTGCCAGCAGCGCGAGTCGCGGGACAGGGCTTAATTCACCCCTCCACTTT
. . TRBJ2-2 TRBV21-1 CAIPTGVQNTGELFF TGTGCCATCCCAACAGGGGTACAGAACACCGGGGAGCTGTTTTTT
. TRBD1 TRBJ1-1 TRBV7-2 CASSPNRDRGTEAFF TGTGCCAGCAGCCCGAACCGGGACAGGGGAACTGAAGCTTTCTTT
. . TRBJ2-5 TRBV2 CASTRSPPPKETQYF TGTGCCAGCACTAGGTCCCCACCCCCAAAAGAGACCCAGTACTTC
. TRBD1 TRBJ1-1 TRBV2 CASSQHDRGTEAFF TGTGCCAGCAGCCAACATGACAGGGGCACTGAAGCTTTCTTT
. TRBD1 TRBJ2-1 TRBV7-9 CASSLNRGPLHNEQFF TGTGCCAGCAGCTTAAACAGGGGGCCCCTCCACAATGAGCAGTTCTTC
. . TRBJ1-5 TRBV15 CATSTLGGSYSNQPQHF TGTGCCACCAGCACCCTGGGAGGCAGTTATAGCAATCAGCCCCAGCATTTT
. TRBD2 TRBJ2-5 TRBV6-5 CASSPVAGGRETQYF TGTGCCAGCAGTCCGGTTGCGGGAGGGCGTGAGACCCAGTACTTC
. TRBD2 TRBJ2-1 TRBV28 CASSYQWTSGMGEQFF TGTGCCAGCAGTTATCAATGGACTAGCGGGATGGGTGAGCAGTTCTTC
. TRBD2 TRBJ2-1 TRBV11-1 CASNSDYGGRAEQFF TGTGCCAGCAACTCAGACTATGGCGGGAGAGCTGAGCAGTTCTTC
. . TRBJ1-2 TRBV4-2 CASSQDWHDGYTF TGTGCCAGCAGCCAAGATTGGCACGATGGCTACACCTTC
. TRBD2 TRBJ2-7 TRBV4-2 CASSHLGGASAYEQYF TGTGCCAGCAGCCATCTCGGGGGGGCTAGCGCCTACGAGCAGTACTTC
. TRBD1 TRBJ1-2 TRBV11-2 CASSLGPGTGGNYGYTF TGTGCCAGCAGCTTAGGGCCTGGGACAGGGGGCAACTATGGCTACACCTTC
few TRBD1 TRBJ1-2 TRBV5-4 CASSKGTDNYGYTF TGTGCCAGCAGCAAAGGGACAGACAATTATGGCTACACCTTC
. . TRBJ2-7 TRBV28 CASSTRLVGGEQYF TGTGCCAGCAGTACCAGACTAGTTGGGGGCGAGCAGTACTTC
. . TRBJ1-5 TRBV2 CASSGSQINSNQPQHF TGTGCCAGCAGTGGGAGTCAGATCAATAGCAATCAGCCCCAGCATTTT
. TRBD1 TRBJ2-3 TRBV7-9 CASSWGTGGATDTQYF TGTGCCAGCAGCTGGGGGACAGGGGGCGCAACAGATACGCAGTATTTT
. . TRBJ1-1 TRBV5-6 CASSPSGTPLTEAFF TGTGCCAGCAGCCCCTCCGGGACACCGTTGACTGAAGCTTTCTTT
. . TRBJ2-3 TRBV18 CASSRFTLETDTQYF TGTGCCAGCTCTCGATTCACACTAGAAACAGATACGCAGTATTTT
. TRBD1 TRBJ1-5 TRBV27 CASSSGTGRNQPQHF TGTGCCAGCAGTTCCGGGACAGGGCGGAATCAGCCCCAGCATTTT
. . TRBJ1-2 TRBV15 CATSRDYNQFYGYTF TGTGCCACCAGCAGAGATTATAACCAGTTCTATGGCTACACCTTC
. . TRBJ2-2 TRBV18 CASSPSRQGNTGELFF TGTGCCAGCTCACCATCTCGGCAGGGGAACACCGGGGAGCTGTTTTTT
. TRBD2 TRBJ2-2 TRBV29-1 CSANLAGVQTGELFF TGCAGCGCCAACCTAGCGGGAGTGCAAACCGGGGAGCTGTTTTTT
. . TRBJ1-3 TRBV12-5 CASGLDRVSPNSGNTIYF TGTGCTAGTGGTTTGGACAGGGTGAGTCCTAACTCTGGAAACACCATATATTTT
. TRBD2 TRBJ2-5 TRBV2 CASSERSGGRETQYF TGTGCCAGCAGTGAAAGGTCGGGGGGAAGAGAGACCCAGTACTTC
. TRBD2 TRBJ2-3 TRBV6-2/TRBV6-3 CASSYFRREAFTDTQYF TGTGCCAGCAGTTACTTTCGGCGGGAGGCCTTCACAGATACGCAGTATTTT
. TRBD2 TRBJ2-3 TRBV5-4 CASSLGLAGSDTQYF TGTGCCAGCAGCTTGGGGCTAGCGGGAAGCGATACGCAGTATTTT
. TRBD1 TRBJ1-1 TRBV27 CASSTTGTGPTEAFF TGTGCCAGCAGTACCACCGGGACAGGGCCCACTGAAGCTTTCTTT
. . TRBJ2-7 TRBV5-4 CASSLDGPDEQYF TGTGCCAGCAGCTTGGATGGGCCTGACGAGCAGTACTTC
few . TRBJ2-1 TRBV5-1 CASSLGPFTGVYNEQFF TGCGCCAGCAGCTTGGGCCCCTTTACGGGAGTTTACAATGAGCAGTTCTTC
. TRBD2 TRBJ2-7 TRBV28 CASISGGRNYEQYF TGTGCCAGCATCTCGGGCGGGAGAAACTACGAGCAGTACTTC
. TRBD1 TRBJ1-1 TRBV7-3 CASSPGTGGGWTEAFF TGTGCCAGCAGCCCCGGGACAGGGGGCGGTTGGACTGAAGCTTTCTTT
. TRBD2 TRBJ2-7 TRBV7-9 CASSQPGLAPEQYF TGTGCCAGCAGCCAACCGGGACTAGCACCCGAGCAGTACTTC
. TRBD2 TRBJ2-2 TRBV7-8 CASSHGLAGNTGELFF TGTGCCAGCAGCCACGGACTAGCGGGGAACACCGGGGAGCTGTTTTTT
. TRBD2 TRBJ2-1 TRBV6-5 CASSRSGRGYNEQFF TGTGCCAGCAGTCGCAGCGGGAGGGGTTACAATGAGCAGTTCTTC
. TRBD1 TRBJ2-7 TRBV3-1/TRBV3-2 CASSHSTGILYEQYF TGTGCCAGCAGCCACTCGACAGGGATTCTTTACGAGCAGTACTTC
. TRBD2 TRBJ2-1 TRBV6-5 CASRRLAGGRNEQFF TGTGCCAGCAGAAGACTAGCGGGAGGACGTAATGAGCAGTTCTTC
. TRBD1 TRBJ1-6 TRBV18 CASSQGQGVNSPLHF TGTGCCAGCTCACAGGGACAGGGGGTTAATTCACCCCTCCACTTT
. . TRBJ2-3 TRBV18 CASSPQLGGGSTDTQYF TGTGCCAGCTCACCTCAGCTTGGGGGAGGTAGCACAGATACGCAGTATTTT